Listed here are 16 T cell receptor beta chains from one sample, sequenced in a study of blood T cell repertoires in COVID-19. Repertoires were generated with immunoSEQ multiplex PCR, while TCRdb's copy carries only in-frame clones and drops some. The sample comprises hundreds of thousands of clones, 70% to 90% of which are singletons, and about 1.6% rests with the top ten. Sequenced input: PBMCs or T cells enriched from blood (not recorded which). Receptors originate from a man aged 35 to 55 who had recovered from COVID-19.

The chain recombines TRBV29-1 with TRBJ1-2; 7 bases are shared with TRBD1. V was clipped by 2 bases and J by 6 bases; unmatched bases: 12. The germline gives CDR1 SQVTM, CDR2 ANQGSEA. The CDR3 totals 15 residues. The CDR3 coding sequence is TGCAGCGTTGAAACGCTACAGGGGCGAGATGATGGCTACACCTTC. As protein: CSVETLQGRDDGYTF.

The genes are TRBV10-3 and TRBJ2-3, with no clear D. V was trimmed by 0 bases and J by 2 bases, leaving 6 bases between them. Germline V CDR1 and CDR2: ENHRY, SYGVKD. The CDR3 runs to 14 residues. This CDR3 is CAISESPYTDTQYF. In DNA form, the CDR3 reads TGTGCCATCAGTGAGTCTCCCTACACAGATACGCAGTATTTT.

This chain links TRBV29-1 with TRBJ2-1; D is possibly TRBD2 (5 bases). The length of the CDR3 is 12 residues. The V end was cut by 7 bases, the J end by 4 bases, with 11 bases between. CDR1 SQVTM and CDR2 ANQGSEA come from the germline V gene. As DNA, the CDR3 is TGCAGCGCATCTGAGGGTTACAATGAGCAGTTCTTC. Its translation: CSASEGYNEQFF.

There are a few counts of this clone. The CDR3 protein is CASSYSEGRAFF. The CDR3 DNA is TGTGCCAGCAGTTACTCGGAGGGACGCGCTTTCTTT. The rearrangement uses TRBV6-5 and TRBJ1-1; D possibly corresponds to TRBD1 (5 bases). The CDR3 loop spans 12 amino acids. Germline-derived CDR1 and CDR2 are MNHEY and SVGAGI. V lost 0 bases, J lost 11 bases, and 10 bases lay in between.

The CDR3 DNA is TGTGCCACCAGCAGAGTTGGCAGAACCGAGCAGTACTTC. Protein product: CATSRVGRTEQYF. The chain combines TRBV15 with TRBJ2-7; no reliable D call. The CDR3 sequence is 13 residues long. V shed 1 base and J shed 6 bases, with 10 bases lying between them. Germline-derived CDR1 and CDR2 are LNHNV and YYDKDF (reference sequence).

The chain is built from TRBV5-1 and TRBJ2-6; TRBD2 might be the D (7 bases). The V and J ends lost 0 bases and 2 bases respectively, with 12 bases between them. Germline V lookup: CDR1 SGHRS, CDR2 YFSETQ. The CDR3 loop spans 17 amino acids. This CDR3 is CASSLAAGAAGANVLTF. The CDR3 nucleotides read TGCGCCAGCAGCTTGGCCGCGGGGGCGGCTGGGGCCAACGTCCTGACTTTC.

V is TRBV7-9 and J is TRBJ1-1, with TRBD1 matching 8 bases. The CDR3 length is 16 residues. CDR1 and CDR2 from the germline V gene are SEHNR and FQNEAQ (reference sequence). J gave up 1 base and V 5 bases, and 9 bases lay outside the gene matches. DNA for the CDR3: TGTGCCAGCAGCCCGCCCGACAGGGGAAAGAACACTGAAGCTTTCTTT. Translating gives CASSPPDRGKNTEAFF.

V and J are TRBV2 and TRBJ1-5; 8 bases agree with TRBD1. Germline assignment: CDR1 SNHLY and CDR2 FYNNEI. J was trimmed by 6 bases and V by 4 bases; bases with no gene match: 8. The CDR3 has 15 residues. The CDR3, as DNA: TGTGCCAGCAGTGTAGGCGCCACAGGGGGTCAGCCCCAGCATTTT. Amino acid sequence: CASSVGATGGQPQHF.

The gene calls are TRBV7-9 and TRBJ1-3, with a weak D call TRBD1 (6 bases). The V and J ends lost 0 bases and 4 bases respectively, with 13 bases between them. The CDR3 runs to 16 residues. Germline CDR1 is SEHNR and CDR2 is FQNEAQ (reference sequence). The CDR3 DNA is TGTGCCAGCAGCTTAGCGGGACAAGGGACAGGAAACACCATATATTTT. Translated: CASSLAGQGTGNTIYF.

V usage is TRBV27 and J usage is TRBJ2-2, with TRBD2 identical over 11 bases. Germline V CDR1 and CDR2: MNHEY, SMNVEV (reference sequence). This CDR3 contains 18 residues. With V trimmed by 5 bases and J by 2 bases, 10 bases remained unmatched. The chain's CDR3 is CASSLLVAGGPNTGELFF. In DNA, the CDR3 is TGTGCCAGCAGTCTTTTGGTAGCGGGAGGGCCTAACACCGGGGAGCTGTTTTTT.

CDR3 region: CASRLRGTSPNYGYTF. The CDR3 nucleotides read TGCGCCAGCCGCCTGCGGGGGACAAGTCCTAACTATGGCTACACCTTC. The genes are TRBV10-1 and TRBJ1-2; possible D gene TRBD1, 6 bases. Germline loops: CDR1 WNHNN, CDR2 SYGVQD (reference sequence). Trimming removed 8 bases at V and 0 bases at J, with 19 bases between. The CDR3 is made up of 16 amino acids.

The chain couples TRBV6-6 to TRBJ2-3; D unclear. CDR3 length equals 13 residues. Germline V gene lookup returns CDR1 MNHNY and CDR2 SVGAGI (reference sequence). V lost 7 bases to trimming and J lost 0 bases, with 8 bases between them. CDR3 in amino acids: CASTLISTDTQYF. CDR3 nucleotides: TGTGCCAGCACCTTAATAAGCACAGATACGCAGTATTTT.

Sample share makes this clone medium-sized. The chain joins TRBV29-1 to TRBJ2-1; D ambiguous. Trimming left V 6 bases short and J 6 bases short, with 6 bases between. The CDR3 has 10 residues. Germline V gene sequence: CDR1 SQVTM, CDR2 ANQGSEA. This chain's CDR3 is CSVRVNEQFF. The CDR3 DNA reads TGCAGCGTACGGGTCAATGAGCAGTTCTTC.

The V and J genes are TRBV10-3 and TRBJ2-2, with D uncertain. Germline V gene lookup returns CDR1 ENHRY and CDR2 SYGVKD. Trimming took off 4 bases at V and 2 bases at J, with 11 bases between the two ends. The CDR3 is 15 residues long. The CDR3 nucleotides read TGTGCCATCAGTGGTAGTAGCATTAACACCGGGGAGCTGTTTTTT. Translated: CAISGSSINTGELFF.

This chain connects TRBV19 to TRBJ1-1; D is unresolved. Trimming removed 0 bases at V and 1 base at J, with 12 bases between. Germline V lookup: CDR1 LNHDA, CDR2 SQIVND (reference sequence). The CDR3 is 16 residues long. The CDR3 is CASSIDQSHPNTEAFF. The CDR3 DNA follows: TGTGCCAGTAGTATAGATCAATCCCATCCGAACACTGAAGCTTTCTTT.

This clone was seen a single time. The DNA for the CDR3 is TGTGCCAGCAGCCAAGAGGCGGGAGGGGGCACAGATACGCAGTATTTT. It codes for CASSQEAGGGTDTQYF. V and J are TRBV3-1 (or the pseudogene TRBV3-2) and TRBJ2-3; 9 bases line up with TRBD2. Germline loops: CDR1 LGHDT, CDR2 YNNKEL (reference sequence). Trimming cost V 0 bases and J 1 base; bases outside gene matches: 2. This CDR3 is 16 amino acids long.